The 25 T cell receptor beta chains presented below share a single source sample, sequenced in a study of T cell repertoires in cytomegalovirus infection. These receptors lack a known antigen. One entry per CDR3 protein, called by TCRdb with MiXCR from the reads. The sample lists 300,000 to 400,000 distinct CDR3 sequences, 20% to 25% occurring once. Here the sequenced sample was cultured PBMCs, taken from culture after CMV antigen stimulation. Receptor source: a human donor in good health (CMV status not recorded). Some clones in this sample may be carry-over from other donors' samples.

This clonotype was observed many times. The CDR3 sequence: CASSLTTGADTQYF. Here the CDR3 DNA reads TGTGCCAGCAGCTTAACCACAGGGGCAGATACGCAGTATTTT. V and J are TRBV7-2 and TRBJ2-3; TRBD1 matches 7 bases. The trim removed 2 bases at V and 4 bases at J, leaving 3 bases unmatched. The germline V gene has CDR1 SGHTA and CDR2 FQGNSA. This CDR3 comprises 14 residues.

As for this clonotype: Being one base from a much bigger clone, this may be a read error. The gene calls are TRBV7-2 and TRBJ2-1; 9 nucleotides align to TRBD2. After removal of 3 bases from V and 7 bases from J, the junction contained 7 bases not matched to a gene. The CDR3 loop spans 15 amino acids. Germline V CDR1 and CDR2: SGHTA, FQGNSA. CDR3 coding DNA: TGTGCCAGCAGCTTCGGGTCTAGCGGGACGAATGAGCAGTTCTTC. This codes for CASSFGSSGTNEQFF.

This clonotype appeared a few times. At one boundary the junction diverges from the germline segment, which might be a read error. The V call is TRBV7-9, the J call TRBJ1-1, with a possible D match to TRBD1 (5 bases). CDR1 and CDR2 from the germline V gene are SEHNR and FQNEAQ (reference sequence). The CDR3 has 12 residues. CDR3 DNA: TGTGCCAGCAGCCATGGGACGACTGGAGCTTTCTTT. Its translation is CASSHGTTGAFF.

In this sample, this clonotype turned up a few times. The chain employs TRBV12-3 or TRBV12-4 and TRBJ1-6; 7 positions agree with TRBD1. This CDR3 has 14 amino acids. V trimming: 6 bases; J trimming: 9 bases; junction bases outside the gene matches: 8. CDR3 sequence (DNA): TGTGCCAGCAGAGGGGGCAGGGGTAGTTCACCCCTCCACTTT. This sequence encodes CASRGGRGSSPLHF.

This clonotype has a single count. This could be a read error, since a much larger clone is one nucleotide away. This rearrangement joins TRBV7-2 to TRBJ1-2, with 8 positions matching TRBD1. Germline V CDR1 and CDR2: SGHTA, FQGNSA. The CDR3 length is 13 residues. The CDR3 reads CATGQGTYYDYTF. CDR3 in DNA: TGTGCCACAGGACAGGGTACATACTATGACTACACCTTC.

This clonotype was observed many times. The chain couples TRBV7-8 to TRBJ2-2, with D perhaps given as TRBD1 or TRBD2 (7 bases each). The V gene's germline CDR1 is SGHVS and CDR2 FQNEAQ. V was pared by 5 bases and J by 5 bases, with 18 bases between. The CDR3 is 16 residues long. The DNA of the CDR3 is TGTGCCAGCAGCCAACTATGGGAGGGGGCTACCGGGGAGCTGTTTTTT. Translation gives CASSQLWEGATGELFF.

This rearrangement joins TRBV7-6 to TRBJ1-4, with D uncertain. The CDR3 has 11 residues. CDR1 and CDR2 (germline): SGHVS, FNYEAQ. The V end lost 6 bases, the J end lost 4 bases, and 3 bases lay between the germline ends. The CDR3 protein is CASRFNEKLFF. Written as DNA, the CDR3 is TGTGCCAGCAGGTTTAATGAAAAACTGTTTTTT.

This chain links TRBV18 with TRBJ2-5; no clear D. V was cut by 3 bases and J by 2 bases, with 10 bases left in between. Germline CDR1 reads KGHSH; CDR2 reads LQKENI. CDR3 length equals 14 residues. For the CDR3, the DNA is TGTGCCAGCTCACCCGTTAGTATTCAAGAGACCCAGTACTTC. This gives the protein CASSPVSIQETQYF.

The J gene is TRBJ1-1, the V gene TRBV12-5; D is ambiguous. Trimming left V 5 bases short and J 4 bases short, with 17 bases between. The CDR3 is made up of 15 amino acids. The V gene's germline CDR1 is LGHNT and CDR2 FRNRAP. CDR3: CASGPRRHNTTEAFF. DNA of the CDR3: TGTGCTAGTGGTCCACGCAGGCACAATACCACTGAAGCTTTCTTT.

The chain joins TRBV28 to TRBJ2-7; 14 bases are a match to TRBD2. Germline CDR1 and CDR2: MDHEN and SYDVKM. The CDR3 runs to 18 residues. Trimming cost V 5 bases and J 7 bases; bases outside gene matches: 16. The chain's CDR3 is CASSPPTGGLAGVKEQYF. The CDR3 nucleotides read TGTGCCAGCAGTCCTCCAACGGGGGGACTAGCGGGAGTGAAAGAGCAGTACTTC.

This clonotype was recorded many times. This chain uses TRBV5-6 with TRBJ2-1, with TRBD2 matching over 11 bases. Germline CDR1 is SGHDT and CDR2 is YYEEEE. V shed 4 bases, J shed 6 bases, and the junction held 6 bases outside the gene matches. The CDR3 spans 15 residues. CDR3 in amino acids: CASSLTSGRGNEQFF. Written as DNA, the CDR3 is TGTGCCAGCAGCCTCACTAGCGGGAGAGGCAATGAGCAGTTCTTC.

The chain employs TRBV12-3 or TRBV12-4 and TRBJ2-1, with a weak D call TRBD2 (5 bases). Trimming stripped 6 bases from V and 7 bases from J, with 13 bases between. The CDR3 loop spans 13 amino acids. The DNA for the CDR3 is TGTGCCAGCAGCACTAACGGGATAAATGAGCAGTTCTTC. This translates into CASSTNGINEQFF.

This sequence joins TRBV18 and TRBJ2-3, with a possible D match to TRBD1 (5 bases). There are 12 residues in the CDR3. The germline V gene encodes CDR1 KGHSH and CDR2 LQKENI. Trimming shortened V by 5 bases and J by 4 bases, and 7 bases separated the two germline ends. Here the CDR3 reads CASSDRPDTQYF. CDR3 nucleotides: TGTGCCAGCTCAGACAGACCAGATACGCAGTATTTT.

This clonotype was seen at least ten times. This sequence joins TRBV12-3 or TRBV12-4 and TRBJ1-5, with D perhaps TRBD1 (6 bases). The CDR3 spans 13 residues. V was trimmed by 5 bases and J by 4 bases, leaving 9 bases between them. CDR3 coding DNA: TGTGCCAGCAGTAGGGGGGGGAATCAGCCCCAGCATTTT. Residues: CASSRGGNQPQHF.

This clonotype has just a few counts. This chain links TRBV2 with TRBJ1-1; TRBD1 agrees at 10 bases. The V segment lost 6 bases and the J segment 3 bases; nucleotides outside the gene matches: 4. The length of the CDR3 is 14 residues. Looked up from germline, CDR1 is SNHLY and CDR2 is FYNNEI. The CDR3 region has the DNA TGTGCCAGCAGCTCCGGGACAGGGGACACTGAAGCTTTCTTT. Translated, it gives CASSSGTGDTEAFF. The full variable domain, in which reference TRBV2 and TRBJ1-1 provide the parts outside the CDR3, is EPEVTQTPSHQVTQMGQEVILRCVPISNHLYFYWYRQILGQKVEFLVSFYNNEISEKSEIFDDQFSVERPDGSNFTLKIRSTKLEDSAMYFCASSSGTGDTEAFFGQGTRLTVV.

This CDR3 is CASSESPAGPGELFF. CDR3 coding DNA: TGTGCCAGCAGTGAGTCGCCAGCGGGTCCAGGGGAGCTGTTTTTT. The chain carries TRBV6-1 and TRBJ2-2; possible D gene TRBD2, 6 bases. This CDR3 is 15 amino acids long. Germline V gives CDR1 MNHNS, CDR2 SASEGT. The V end was cut by 3 bases, the J end by 8 bases, with 16 bases between.

There are a few counts of this clonotype. J is TRBJ2-7 and V is TRBV12-3 or TRBV12-4, with TRBD2 identical over 8 bases. The CDR3 sequence is 17 residues long. The J segment lost 2 bases and the V segment lost 3 bases, leaving 12 bases of the junction unmatched. The CDR3 region is CASSFIPPSGLAYEQYF. Written as DNA, the CDR3 is TGTGCCAGCAGTTTTATCCCCCCGTCGGGACTAGCCTACGAGCAGTACTTC.

The V gene is TRBV28, the J gene TRBJ2-3; 10 bases map to TRBD1. Germline loops: CDR1 MDHEN, CDR2 SYDVKM. V trimming: 4 bases; J trimming: 3 bases; junction bases outside the gene matches: 7. The CDR3 has 16 amino acids. For the CDR3, the DNA is TGTGCCAGCAGTTCCAATCGACAGGGGGCTACAGATACGCAGTATTTT. Amino acids: CASSSNRQGATDTQYF. Complete variable domain (other parts from reference TRBV28 and TRBJ2-3): DVKVTQSSRYLVKRTGEKVFLECVQDMDHENMFWYRQDPGLGLRLIYFSYDVKMKEKGDIPEGYSVSREKKERFSLILESASTNQTSMYLCASSSNRQGATDTQYFGPGTRLTVL.

This clonotype was counted many times. The chain joins TRBV7-3 to TRBJ2-3; 15 nucleotides align to TRBD2. The CDR3 sequence is 20 residues long. Per germline, CDR1 SGHTA and CDR2 FQGTGA. Losses at the gene ends were 0 bases for V and 0 bases for J; bases not matched to a gene: 7. The CDR3 here is CASSLTGLAGGISSTDTQYF. The CDR3 DNA reads as TGTGCCAGCAGCTTAACGGGACTAGCGGGAGGTATTTCTAGCACAGATACGCAGTATTTT.

This clonotype was picked up many times. The V gene is TRBV7-2, the J gene TRBJ2-1; 11 bases align to TRBD2. The V gene end was trimmed by 7 bases and the J gene end by 1 base; junction bases not matched to a gene: 6. Per germline, CDR1 SGHTA and CDR2 FQGNSA. This CDR3 has 16 residues. In DNA, the CDR3 is TGTGCCAGCAACCTCCTAGCGGGAGGATCCTACAATGAGCAGTTCTTC. Its protein product is CASNLLAGGSYNEQFF. The whole variable domain, remainder taken from reference TRBV7-2 and TRBJ2-1, is GAGVSQSPSNKVTEKGKDVELRCDPISGHTALYWYRQSLGQGLEFLIYFQGNSAPDKSGLPSDRFSAERTGGSVSTLTIQRTQQEDSAVYLCASNLLAGGSYNEQFFGPGTRLTVL.

The chain uses TRBV28 and TRBJ2-2; the D call may be TRBD1 or TRBD2 (5 bases each). Germline values: CDR1 MDHEN, CDR2 SYDVKM. The CDR3 consists of 16 residues. Trimming left V 3 bases short and J 4 bases short, with 15 bases between. CDR3 protein: CASSFPQGRGTGELFF. CDR3 nucleotides: TGTGCCAGCAGTTTTCCCCAGGGTCGGGGCACCGGGGAGCTGTTTTTT. The full variable domain, its missing parts supplied by reference TRBV28 and TRBJ2-2, is DVKVTQSSRYLVKRTGEKVFLECVQDMDHENMFWYRQDPGLGLRLIYFSYDVKMKEKGDIPEGYSVSREKKERFSLILESASTNQTSMYLCASSFPQGRGTGELFFGEGSRLTVL.

The sample holds a few counts of this clonotype. The chain recombines TRBV19 with TRBJ2-3; TRBD2 matches at 10 bases. The V segment lost 6 bases and the J segment 4 bases; nucleotides outside the gene matches: 7. The CDR3 loop spans 15 amino acids. The germline gives CDR1 LNHDA, CDR2 SQIVND (reference sequence). This CDR3 is CASRRLAGEADTQYF. DNA for the CDR3: TGTGCCAGTAGGCGGCTAGCGGGAGAAGCAGATACGCAGTATTTT.

This clonotype was counted at least ten times. The chain carries TRBV12-3 or TRBV12-4 and TRBJ2-4, with TRBD1 as a possible D gene (6 bases). The length of the CDR3 is 14 residues. With 3 bases removed from V and 5 bases from J, the gap between germline ends came to 11 bases. Written as DNA, the CDR3 is TGTGCCAGCAGTTTGTCAGGGGCCGAAAACATTCAGTACTTC. Protein sequence: CASSLSGAENIQYF.

In this sample, this clonotype turned up a few times. V is TRBV14 and J is TRBJ1-6; 7 positions match TRBD1. CDR1 is SGHDN, CDR2 FVKESK, per germline. This CDR3 is built from 16 residues. Unmatched junction bases numbered 12, after V lost 3 bases and J lost 10 bases. DNA for the CDR3: TGTGCCAGCAGCCACGTCGGCCAGGGGGTAGGGTCACCCCTCCACTTT. Translating gives CASSHVGQGVGSPLHF.

In its sample, this clonotype was seen once. The chain couples TRBV11-3 to TRBJ2-1; 15 bases are a match to TRBD2. Per germline, CDR1 SGHNT and CDR2 YENEEA. The V gene end was trimmed by 1 base and the J gene end by 1 base; junction bases not matched to a gene: 8. This CDR3 contains 20 residues. CDR3 residues: CASSLAPRTSGRVSYNEQFF. In nucleotides, the CDR3 is TGTGCCAGCAGCTTAGCCCCTCGGACTAGCGGGAGGGTATCCTACAATGAGCAGTTCTTC.